This passage covers 2 T cell receptor beta chains from one sample sequenced in a study of blood T cell repertoires in COVID-19. The protocol was immunoSEQ multiplex PCR, while the TCRdb copy is restricted to in-frame clones and leaves out a portion. The top ten clones hold around 3.9% of a sample with over 150,000 clones, roughly 89% of them seen once. The sequenced sample was peripheral blood. The receptors shown here come from a woman aged 55-70 years who had recovered from COVID-19.

The sample holds one count of this clone. The chain has TRBV27 and TRBJ2-5; 7 bases match TRBD2. The V gene end was trimmed by 1 base and the J gene end by 2 bases; junction bases not matched to a gene: 4. The CDR3 has 15 residues. Germline values: CDR1 MNHEY, CDR2 SMNVEV (reference sequence). The CDR3 is CASSLFLAEQETQYF. The CDR3, as DNA: TGTGCCAGCAGTTTATTCCTAGCGGAACAAGAGACCCAGTACTTC.

This chain links TRBV5-6 with TRBJ2-7; D possibly corresponds to TRBD1 (6 bases). Germline loops: CDR1 SGHDT, CDR2 YYEEEE. Trimming cost V 1 base and J 2 bases, with 10 bases left between them. CDR3 size: 14 residues. The CDR3 region is CASSLQDRTYEQYF. The CDR3 DNA reads TGTGCCAGCAGCTTGCAGGACAGAACCTACGAGCAGTACTTC.